These 10 T cell receptor beta chains originate from one sample sequenced in a study of regulatory T cells in long-lasting Graves disease. Time point noted: newly diagnosed GD, antithyroid drugs for less than 3 months. The TCR library was prepared using RNA isolated from PBMCs. Building the TCR beta libraries relied on iRepertoire HTBI primers, and CDR3 regions underwent Arm-PCR. Each CDR3 protein gets one entry after TCRdb re-called the multiplex PCR reads with MiXCR. The sample shows about 240,000 distinct CDR3 sequences, about 19% of them seen only once. The sample here was peripheral blood mononuclear cells (PBMCs), taken at new diagnosis, from a patient treated with antithyroid drugs. Every receptor here comes from a female donor with Graves disease.

In regard to this clonotype: A read error likely explains this, since a far larger clone differs by one base. V is TRBV3-2 and J is TRBJ2-7. TRBV3-2 is a recognized pseudogene. The CDR3 is made up of 14 amino acids. DNA of the CDR3: TGTGCCAGCAGCCAAGATGCAGGAACCTACGAGCAGTACTTC. Its translation is CASSQDAGTYEQYF.

The chain combines TRBV7-9 with TRBJ2-1, with 12 nucleotides matching TRBD2. Trimming removed 2 bases from V and 3 bases from J; junction bases left unmatched: 8. Per germline, CDR1 SEHNR and CDR2 FQNEAQ (reference sequence). The CDR3 sequence is 18 residues long. Here the CDR3 DNA reads TGTGCCAGCAGCTTATCGCGCACTAGCGGGAGGTACTACAATGAGCAGTTCTTC. Residues: CASSLSRTSGRYYNEQFF.

This clonotype was recorded many times. The chain recombines TRBV12-3 or TRBV12-4 with TRBJ2-2; 9 bases align to TRBD1. V lost 6 bases to trimming and J lost 7 bases; unmatched junction nucleotides: 0. This CDR3 contains 12 residues. CDR3 sequence reads: CASRTGGGELFF. The CDR3 nucleotides read TGTGCCAGCAGGACAGGGGGCGGGGAGCTGTTTTTT.

The chain couples TRBV20-1 to TRBJ2-1, with TRBD2 matching 7 bases. The CDR3 has 15 amino acids. After removal of 3 bases from V and 0 bases from J, the junction contained 5 bases not matched to a gene. The V gene's germline CDR1 is DFQATT and CDR2 SNEGSKA (reference sequence). This CDR3 is CSASERGPSYNEQFF. CDR3 coding DNA: TGCAGTGCTAGCGAGCGGGGTCCCTCCTACAATGAGCAGTTCTTC.

This clonotype was observed many times. The rearrangement links TRBV28 to TRBJ1-2; TRBD1 matches at 9 bases. This CDR3 has 14 amino acids. V trimming: 5 bases; J trimming: 5 bases; junction bases outside the gene matches: 6. In germline, CDR1 is MDHEN, CDR2 SYDVKM. CDR3 region: CASSTGGASYGYTF. In nucleotides, the CDR3 is TGTGCCAGCAGTACAGGGGGCGCGAGTTATGGCTACACCTTC.

This chain connects TRBV19 to TRBJ2-4; a weak D match, TRBD2 (6 bases). V lost 3 bases to trimming and J lost 4 bases, with 16 bases between them. The CDR3 runs to 16 residues. Germline lookup yields CDR1 LNHDA and CDR2 SQIVND (reference sequence). The CDR3 loop is CASSILGGVGKNIQYF. DNA for the CDR3: TGTGCCAGTAGTATTCTGGGGGGTGTCGGGAAAAACATTCAGTACTTC. The full variable domain, rest sourced from reference TRBV19 and TRBJ2-4, is DGGITQSPKYLFRKEGQNVTLSCEQNLNHDAMYWYRQDPGQGLRLIYYSQIVNDFQKGDIAEGYSVSREKKESFPLTVTSAQKNPTAFYLCASSILGGVGKNIQYFGAGTRLSVL.

Notes on this clonotype: This could be a read error, since a much larger clone is one nucleotide away. The rearrangement uses TRBV5-5 and TRBJ2-5; D call uncertain. Deletions cut 0 bases from V and 10 bases from J, with 16 bases between. Germline CDR1 SGHKS, CDR2 YYEKEE (reference sequence). The CDR3 spans 14 residues. CDR3 DNA: TGTGCCAGCAGCTTGGGGCACTCCTCCTACGACCAGTACTTC. Its protein is CASSLGHSSYDQYF.

This clonotype was seen a few times. The chain carries TRBV19 and TRBJ2-1; a possible D gene is TRBD1 (5 bases). The CDR3 length is 19 residues. The germline V gene has CDR1 LNHDA and CDR2 SQIVND (reference sequence). Trimming took off 4 bases at V and 1 base at J, with 23 bases between the two ends. CDR3 sequence reads: CASSNSRVTGLISYNEQFF. CDR3 nucleotides: TGTGCCAGTAGTAATTCTCGCGTTACAGGTCTGATTTCCTACAATGAGCAGTTCTTC.

This clonotype was picked up a small number of times. The chain couples TRBV4-3 to TRBJ1-2; 9 bases agree with TRBD1. Germline-derived CDR1 and CDR2 are LGHNA and YSLEER. The CDR3 consists of 13 residues. V was clipped by 4 bases and J by 8 bases; unmatched bases: 5. CDR3 residues: CASSRDRVGGYTF. CDR3 DNA: TGCGCCAGCAGCCGGGACAGGGTAGGAGGCTACACCTTC.

This clonotype appeared many times. This sequence joins TRBV11-3 and TRBJ1-3; 7 positions match TRBD1. V dropped 5 bases and J dropped 0; count of bases not matched to a gene: 4. The germline gives CDR1 SGHNT, CDR2 YENEEA. The CDR3 totals 15 residues. CDR3 DNA sequence: TGTGCCAGCAGCCGGGACAGTCGCTCTGGAAACACCATATATTTT. Protein product: CASSRDSRSGNTIYF.